This is a list of T cell receptor beta chains from one sample in a study of cytomegalovirus exposure and HLA in healthy donors. Generated by immunoSEQ multiplex PCR, the TCRdb table keeps only in-frame clones and is missing some. The data hold some 150,000 clones, with around four fifths observed a single time. Sequences were obtained from PBMCs. The receptor source for this set is a middle-aged woman in good health and CMV-seronegative. CDR3s include the opening cysteine and the closing phenylalanine or tryptophan. A D gene is named only where the DNA matches it firmly. Clone size, where shown, is once, few, many, or a class for clones that have expanded.

>TRBJ1-1|NA|TRBV5-6|TRBD1
TGTGCCAGCAGCTTTCGGACAGGTCGAATGGAAGCTTTCTTT
CASSFRTGRMEAFF
>TRBJ2-5|once|TRBV13|TRBD2
TGTGCCAGCAGCTTAAAGACTAGCGGGGGGGAAGAGACCCAGTACTTC
CASSLKTSGGEETQYF
>TRBJ2-1|NA|TRBV7-2|TRBD2
TGTGCCAGCAGCTTAGCTAGCGGGGGGCTTTACAATGAGCAGTTCTTC
CASSLASGGLYNEQFF
>TRBJ1-5|NA|TRBV13|TRBD1
TGTGCCAGCAGCTTAGGGGGGACAGGACCTCAGCCCCAGCATTTT
CASSLGGTGPQPQHF
>TRBJ1-2|NA|TRBV6-5|TRBD1
TGTGCCAGCAGTCAGGGGACAGCCCCGGGGGGCTACACCTTC
CASSQGTAPGGYTF
>TRBJ1-2|NA|TRBV28|NA
TGTGCCAGCAGTTTTAAGTCTATTTCCCATTATGGCTACACCTTC
CASSFKSISHYGYTF
>TRBJ2-7|few|TRBV5-5|NA
TGTGCCAGCAGCTTGGCTCAGGCAGCTTACGAGCAGTACTTC
CASSLAQAAYEQYF
>TRBJ2-7|many|TRBV27|TRBD1
TGTGCCAGCAGTTGGGGGACAGGGGAGCAGTACTTC
CASSWGTGEQYF
>TRBJ2-6|NA|TRBV19|NA
TGTGCCAGTAGTAAGATAGAACCTGGGGCCAACGTCCTGACTTTC
CASSKIEPGANVLTF
>TRBJ1-1|NA|TRBV11-2|NA
TGTGCCAGCAGCCTCAACCTAGGGAACACTGAAGCTTTCTTT
CASSLNLGNTEAFF
>TRBJ1-1|NA|TRBV2|TRBD1
TGTGCCACCGGACAGGGGGTGAACACTGAAGCTTTCTTT
CATGQGVNTEAFF
>TRBJ1-2|few|TRBV19|NA
TGTGCCAGTAGTATAAGTCCCCCGGGGAGCTATGGCTACACCTTC
CASSISPPGSYGYTF
>TRBJ2-1|NA|TRBV29-1|NA
TGCAGCGTTACGGAGGGAAATGAGCAGTTCTTC
CSVTEGNEQFF
>TRBJ2-3|few|TRBV25-1|TRBD2
TGTGCCAGCAGTGAATGGGGCGGGGGGCGCACAGATACGCAGTATTTT
CASSEWGGGRTDTQYF
>TRBJ2-7|few|TRBV28|NA
TGTGCCAGCATTAACAGGTTCGGCTCCTACGAGCAGTACTTC
CASINRFGSYEQYF
>TRBJ1-4|NA|TRBV7-8|TRBD1
TGTGCCAGCAGCTTAGAGGGCAGGGGGCACACTAATGAAAAACTGTTTTTT
CASSLEGRGHTNEKLFF
>TRBJ1-3|few|TRBV29-1|NA
TGCAGCGTTGAAGGGGGCGGAAACACCATATATTTT
CSVEGGGNTIYF
>TRBJ1-1|NA|TRBV14|NA
TGTGCCAGCAGTCAAGAATCCAGGCAGAAAGCTTTCTTT
CASSQESRQKAFF
>TRBJ2-3|NA|TRBV13|TRBD1
TGTGCCAGCAGCTTGGGACAGCTAAGCACAGATACGCAGTATTTT
CASSLGQLSTDTQYF
>TRBJ2-2|NA|TRBV7-9|TRBD1
TGTGCCAGCAGGCGAGCGGGACAGGGGAACACCGGGGAGCTGTTTTTT
CASRRAGQGNTGELFF
>TRBJ1-2|NA|TRBV4-1|NA
TGCGCCAGCAGCCAAGAAACAGGGACGTATGGCTACACCTTC
CASSQETGTYGYTF
>TRBJ1-1|NA|TRBV27|NA
TGTGCCAGCAGTTTATTCGGACAGACTGAAGCTTTCTTT
CASSLFGQTEAFF
>TRBJ1-3|NA|TRBV7-2|TRBD1
TGTGCCAGCAGCTTAGGTCAGGGGGGCGGAAACACCATATATTTT
CASSLGQGGGNTIYF
>TRBJ1-5|few|TRBV25-1|TRBD1
TGTGCCAGCAGTGATGAGGGGGCAGGGGGAAATCAGCCCCAGCATTTT
CASSDEGAGGNQPQHF
>TRBJ1-1|few|TRBV6-1|TRBD1
TGTGCCAGCAGTGCACAGGGGGGTGGCACTGAAGCTTTCTTT
CASSAQGGGTEAFF
>TRBJ1-1|once|TRBV19|NA
TGTGCCAGTAGTATTGGCACGATGAACACTGAAGCTTTCTTT
CASSIGTMNTEAFF
>TRBJ2-1|NA|TRBV4-2|TRBD2
TGTGCCAGCAGCCAAGATGTCTGGGCGGGGGGCGATGAGCAGTTCTTC
CASSQDVWAGGDEQFF
>TRBJ1-3|NA|TRBV30|NA
TGTGCCTGGAGGGACGACAGTTACTCTGGAAACACCATATATTTT
CAWRDDSYSGNTIYF
>TRBJ1-2|NA|TRBV5-1|TRBD1
TGCGCCAGCAGCTGGGGACAGGGACGGTCTTCCTATGGCTACACCTTC
CASSWGQGRSSYGYTF
>TRBJ2-7|NA|TRBV27|TRBD1
TGTGCCACCCGGCGTACAGGGGGCGAGCAGTACTTC
CATRRTGGEQYF
>TRBJ2-5|NA|TRBV14|TRBD1
TGTGCCAGCAGCCCACGACAGGGGAGGCGGGAGACCCAGTACTTC
CASSPRQGRRETQYF
>TRBJ2-7|NA|TRBV30|NA
TGTGCCTGGACTCCAGGCTACGAGCAGTACTTC
CAWTPGYEQYF
>TRBJ2-7|NA|TRBV7-8|TRBD1
TGTGCCAGCACCTTGGGTAGGACAGGGACCTACGAGCAGTACTTC
CASTLGRTGTYEQYF
>TRBJ2-4|NA|TRBV4-2|NA
TGTGCCAGCAGCCAATCCGACAGTCTAGGTGGGAACATTCAGTACTTC
CASSQSDSLGGNIQYF
>TRBJ1-5|NA|TRBV5-1|NA
TGCGCCAGCAGTGTTTCCGGTCAGCCCCAGCATTTT
CASSVSGQPQHF
>TRBJ2-5|NA|TRBV5-1|NA
TGCGCCAGCAGCTTGGGGGGCTTAGAGACCCAGTACTTC
CASSLGGLETQYF
>TRBJ1-4|NA|TRBV6-1|NA
TGTGCCAGCAGCTTGAATGAAAAACTGTTTTTT
CASSLNEKLFF
>TRBJ1-1|NA|TRBV7-9|NA
TGTGCCAGCAGCTCGGGGGACGGGGCGAACACTGAAGCTTTCTTT
CASSSGDGANTEAFF
>TRBJ2-7|NA|TRBV6-5|TRBD1
TGTGCCAGCAGCCACAGGGGAATCGCCTACGAGCAGTACTTC
CASSHRGIAYEQYF
>TRBJ1-1|few|TRBV5-4|NA
TGTGCCAGCAGCCCACCGGGAGGGGGCACTGAAGCTTTCTTT
CASSPPGGGTEAFF